This T cell receptor (beta chain) was obtained from a study of technical replicates of blood from several donors. The germline V gene has CDR1 SGHKS and CDR2 YYEKEE (reference sequence). The CDR3 loop spans 14 amino acids. V was clipped by 0 bases and J by 3 bases, with 9 bases between them. Here immunoSEQ multiplex PCR was the method, and the copy in TCRdb shows in-frame clones only, minus some. The table includes over 50,000 clones, around 94% detected once. The sequence came from a human donor in good health. The rearrangement uses TRBV5-5 and TRBJ1-2; perhaps TRBD1 as D (5 bases). The sample consisted of T cells isolated from PBMCs. The CDR3: CASSLEGIYYGYTF. The CDR3 DNA follows: TGTGCCAGCAGCTTGGAGGGGATCTACTATGGCTACACCTTC.